One T cell receptor (beta chain) is described in this entry. Its cognate antigen is unknown. The CDR3 has 15 residues. V gave up 5 bases and J gave up 3 bases, with 16 bases separating them. Germline CDR1 and CDR2: MNHEY and SMNVEV (reference sequence). This entry belongs to a study of T cell responses to AZD1222 COVID-19 vaccine. Study outcomes and limitations: Most donors were white British and more were female, and clonal diversity was possibly underestimated. Vaccination with two AZD1222 doses was followed by a rise in Spike-specific TCR breadth and depth.

Sequencing was performed with immunoSEQ multiplex PCR; in TCRdb, only in-frame clones are kept and a portion is missing. The repertoire has some 64,000 clones, about nine tenths of them found once; the top ten carry more than 6%. The material was peripheral blood, obtained 28 days after the second dose of the MenACWY control vaccine. This sequence joins TRBV27 and TRBJ1-2; the D is unclear. The source is an adult who received the MenACWY meningococcal vaccine as a control. The CDR3 DNA reads TGTGCCAGCAGTCCTTACGACCTAGGCGACTATGGCTACACCTTC. Its translation is CASSPYDLGDYGYTF.